What follows are 24 T cell receptor beta chains derived from one specimen sequenced in a study of radiotherapy plus CTLA-4 blockade in lung cancer. This table comes from immunoSEQ multiplex PCR, and its TCRdb copy is limited to in-frame clones, with some not included. The table records over 100,000 clones, approximately 90% of them present only once. The material sequenced was peripheral blood, taken from a patient treated with radiotherapy plus ipilimumab. The receptor source for this set is a human donor with non-small cell lung cancer that progressed on radiotherapy plus ipilimumab.

The V and J genes are TRBV4-2 and TRBJ2-3, with TRBD2 identical over 7 bases. CDR1 is LGHNA, CDR2 YNFKEQ, per germline. Trimming removed 4 bases from V and 2 bases from J; junction bases left unmatched: 12. The CDR3 runs to 17 residues. DNA of the CDR3: TGTGCCAGCAGCCTTCAATACCCAGCGGGGAACACAGATACGCAGTATTTT. It yields the protein CASSLQYPAGNTDTQYF.

This chain connects TRBV2 to TRBJ1-4; D may be TRBD1 (5 bases). CDR3 length equals 15 residues. CDR1 is SNHLY, CDR2 FYNNEI, per germline. V was shortened by 8 bases and J by 0 bases, with 13 bases between the two germline ends. The CDR3 sequence: CASGPGAATNEKLFF. DNA for the CDR3: TGTGCCAGCGGGCCCGGGGCCGCAACTAATGAAAAACTGTTTTTT.

J is TRBJ2-7 and V is TRBV5-4, with TRBD1 matching over 9 bases. CDR1 and CDR2 from the germline V gene are SGHNT and YYREEE (reference sequence). This CDR3 has 15 residues. J was trimmed by 0 bases and V by 4 bases; bases with no gene match: 5. The CDR3 sequence is CASSPGQGSSYEQYF. In nucleotides, the CDR3 is TGTGCCAGCAGCCCCGGACAGGGGAGCTCCTACGAGCAGTACTTC.

The CDR3 bases are TGTGCCAGCTCATACCTAGCGGACTCCTACGAGCAGTACTTC. As protein: CASSYLADSYEQYF. The chain employs TRBV18 and TRBJ2-7, with 7 bases fitting TRBD2. Germline CDR1 reads KGHSH; CDR2 reads LQKENI. The CDR3 totals 14 residues. Trimming removed 5 bases from V and 0 bases from J; junction bases left unmatched: 4.

The chain couples TRBV30 to TRBJ2-7; 7 bases fit TRBD2. There are 15 residues in the CDR3. From germline, CDR1 is GTSNPN and CDR2 SVGIG (reference sequence). V trimming: 1 base; J trimming: 0 bases; junction bases outside the gene matches: 6. CDR3 loop: CAWSAGRAFSYEQYF. For the CDR3, the DNA is TGTGCCTGGAGTGCGGGGAGGGCCTTCTCCTACGAGCAGTACTTC.

The chain uses TRBV19 and TRBJ2-1; D remains unclear. Deletions cut 5 bases from V and 4 bases from J, with 12 bases between. The CDR3 is 14 residues long. Germline loops: CDR1 LNHDA, CDR2 SQIVND (reference sequence). The CDR3 spells CASSPPAWYNEQFF. In nucleotides, the CDR3 is TGTGCCAGTAGTCCCCCAGCGTGGTACAATGAGCAGTTCTTC.

This chain uses TRBV5-1 with TRBJ2-1; D might be TRBD2 (6 bases). The V gene's germline CDR1 is SGHRS and CDR2 YFSETQ. The CDR3 is 11 amino acids. Between the trimmed V and J ends, which lost 5 bases and 9 bases, there was a span of 9 bases. CDR3 bases: TGCGCCAGCAGACTAGCTATTGAGCAGTTCTTC. It yields the protein CASRLAIEQFF.

The chain is built from TRBV7-9 and TRBJ2-3; either TRBD1 or TRBD2 may fit D (5 bases each). The germline V and J ends were trimmed by 5 bases and 5 bases, with 23 bases remaining between them. The germline V gene has CDR1 SEHNR and CDR2 FQNEAQ (reference sequence). This CDR3 has 17 amino acids. CDR3 region: CASSLSQAALTGDTQYF. The CDR3, as DNA: TGTGCCAGCAGCCTTTCACAAGCGGCCCTAACAGGAGATACGCAGTATTTT.

This clone has just one count. The chain links TRBV18 to TRBJ1-5; 8 positions match TRBD1. Unmatched junction bases numbered 4, after V lost 2 bases and J lost 4 bases. The CDR3 sequence is 15 residues long. Germline V lookup: CDR1 KGHSH, CDR2 LQKENI. The CDR3 is CASSPVQGANQPQHF. As DNA, the CDR3 is TGTGCCAGCTCACCAGTCCAGGGGGCAAATCAGCCCCAGCATTTT.

V is TRBV11-2 and J is TRBJ2-7, with D tentatively TRBD2 (5 bases). The V gene's germline CDR1 is SGHAT and CDR2 FQNNGV. This CDR3 is built from 13 residues. V shed 5 bases and J shed 5 bases, with 13 bases lying between them. CDR3 in amino acids: CASSPAGSNEQYF. In DNA, the CDR3 is TGTGCCAGCAGCCCGGCGGGCTCTAACGAGCAGTACTTC.

This chain connects TRBV18 to TRBJ1-1, with unresolved D. The CDR3 totals 12 residues. V gave up 3 bases and J gave up 3 bases, with 5 bases separating them. Germline values: CDR1 KGHSH, CDR2 LQKENI. CDR3 sequence reads: CASSPMDTEAFF. In DNA form, the CDR3 reads TGTGCCAGCTCACCTATGGACACTGAAGCTTTCTTT.

The V and J genes are TRBV7-6 and TRBJ2-1; D not certain. Trimming pared 6 bases from V and 3 bases from J, leaving 9 bases between. This CDR3 has 13 amino acids. The V gene's germline CDR1 is SGHVS and CDR2 FNYEAQ. The CDR3 loop is CASRPPNYNEQFF. The DNA for the CDR3 is TGTGCCAGCAGACCCCCAAACTACAATGAGCAGTTCTTC.

The chain links TRBV6-5 to TRBJ2-7; D is perhaps TRBD2 (5 bases). The germline V and J ends were trimmed by 2 bases and 4 bases, with 6 bases remaining between them. CDR1 and CDR2 (germline): MNHEY, SVGAGI. This CDR3 contains 12 residues. For the CDR3, the DNA is TGTGCCAGCAGTTACGAGGGATACGAGCAGTACTTC. Its translation: CASSYEGYEQYF.

The chain combines TRBV29-1 with TRBJ1-1, with 8 nucleotides matching TRBD1. Germline loops: CDR1 SQVTM, CDR2 ANQGSEA. Losses at the gene ends were 1 base for V and 5 bases for J; bases not matched to a gene: 3. The CDR3 covers 13 residues. The CDR3, as DNA: TGCAGCGTTGAAGGAACAGGGGGAACTGAAGCTTTCTTT. Amino acid sequence: CSVEGTGGTEAFF.

Here the CDR3 DNA reads TGTGCCAGTAGTATACCTCCCCTATTCGCCGAGCAGTACTTC. Its protein is CASSIPPLFAEQYF. The chain carries TRBV19 and TRBJ2-7, with D uncertain. The CDR3 consists of 14 residues. CDR1 and CDR2 from the germline V gene are LNHDA and SQIVND (reference sequence). V was trimmed by 2 bases and J by 6 bases, leaving 14 bases between them.

The chain is built from TRBV2 and TRBJ1-2; 8 bases are a match to TRBD1. Germline V gives CDR1 SNHLY, CDR2 FYNNEI. The CDR3 consists of 14 residues. The junction had 4 bases not matched to a gene; V was cut back by 5 bases and J by 2 bases. As DNA, the CDR3 is TGTGCCAGCAGTCTGCAGGGGGCGAACTATGGCTACACCTTC. As protein: CASSLQGANYGYTF.

The chain uses TRBV25-1 and TRBJ1-4; D unclear. The CDR3 has 14 amino acids. Trimming pared 2 bases from V and 8 bases from J, leaving 12 bases between. CDR1 MGHDK and CDR2 SYGVNS come from the germline V gene. CDR3 nucleotide sequence: TGTGCCAGCAGTGAAGGTGGCCCGAAAGAAAAACTGTTTTTT. Amino acids: CASSEGGPKEKLFF. Looking up the rest from reference TRBV25-1 and TRBJ1-4 gives the full variable domain: EADIYQTPRYLVIGTGKKITLECSQTMGHDKMYWYQQDPGMELHLIHYSYGVNSTEKGDLSSESTVSRIRTEHFPLTLESARPSHTSQYLCASSEGGPKEKLFFGSGTQLSVL.

J is TRBJ2-7 and V is TRBV6-1; D is perhaps TRBD2 (6 bases). The CDR3 is 13 amino acids. Germline-derived CDR1 and CDR2 are MNHNS and SASEGT. Trimming removed 11 bases at V and 2 bases at J, with 16 bases between. The CDR3 sequence: CALGGGGTYEQYF. The DNA of the CDR3 is TGTGCCCTCGGGGGAGGCGGGACCTACGAGCAGTACTTC.

In its sample, this clone was seen a few times. The chain employs TRBV10-3 and TRBJ1-2; tentative D call: TRBD1 (6 bases). Germline CDR1 reads ENHRY; CDR2 reads SYGVKD. The CDR3 length is 14 residues. V lost 6 bases and J 4 bases, leaving 15 bases between the germline ends. This chain's CDR3 is CAIRFAQGGYGYTF. CDR3 DNA sequence: TGTGCCATCAGGTTTGCACAGGGAGGCTATGGCTACACCTTC.

CDR3 in amino acids: CASSSFAPGRSGNTIYF. DNA for the CDR3: TGTGCCAGCAGCTCCTTTGCACCGGGCCGCTCTGGAAACACCATATATTTT. J is TRBJ1-3 and V is TRBV11-3; D unclear. Trimming removed 4 bases from V and 0 bases from J, with 16 bases in between. The CDR3 has 17 residues. Looked up from germline, CDR1 is SGHNT and CDR2 is YENEEA.

The chain joins TRBV5-8 to TRBJ2-5; 10 positions match TRBD2. The CDR3 is 17 amino acids. The V gene end was trimmed by 0 bases and the J gene end by 5 bases; junction bases not matched to a gene: 10. CDR1 is SGHTS, CDR2 YDEGEE, per germline. The CDR3 nucleotides read TGTGCCAGCAGCTTGGGGGCTAGCGGGAGCCCCGGGGAGACCCAGTACTTC. Translation gives CASSLGASGSPGETQYF.

The chain employs TRBV30 and TRBJ1-2; D call uncertain. CDR1 is GTSNPN, CDR2 SVGIG, per germline (reference sequence). V lost 3 bases and J lost 2, with 7 bases in between. The CDR3 totals 12 residues. CDR3 coding DNA: TGTGCCTGGAGCGGGGTGAACTATGGCTACACCTTC. Amino acid sequence: CAWSGVNYGYTF.

V is TRBV6-1 and J is TRBJ1-5; D not certain. Germline V gives CDR1 MNHNS, CDR2 SASEGT. The CDR3 has 13 amino acids. V was trimmed by 7 bases and J by 0 bases, leaving 7 bases between them. CDR3 loop: CASNQASNQPQHF. CDR3 DNA sequence: TGTGCCAGCAATCAGGCTAGCAATCAGCCCCAGCATTTT.

V gene TRBV5-4 combines with J gene TRBJ2-3; D is possibly TRBD1 (5 bases). The CDR3 consists of 15 residues. Germline V gives CDR1 SGHNT, CDR2 YYREEE (reference sequence). The V and J ends lost 3 bases and 4 bases respectively, with 15 bases between them. The DNA for the CDR3 is TGTGCCAGCAGCTCCCATGGGGCAGGGTCAGATACGCAGTATTTT. Its translation is CASSSHGAGSDTQYF. Together with reference TRBV5-4 and TRBJ2-3, the CDR3 gives the full variable domain: ETGVTQSPTHLIKTRGQQVTLRCSSQSGHNTVSWYQQALGQGPQFIFQYYREEENGRGNFPPRFSGLQFPNYSSELNVNALELDDSALYLCASSSHGAGSDTQYFGPGTRLTVL.